This T cell receptor (beta chain) was captured in a study of CD8 T cells in ankylosing spondylitis. This CDR3 has 14 residues. The V end was cut by 4 bases, the J end by 4 bases, with 11 bases between. This clonotype was counted ten times or more. MiXCR was run by TCRdb on the 5' RACE reads, yielding one entry per CDR3 protein. This table holds 150,000 to 200,000 distinct CDR3 sequences, 8.5% to 10% found once. The sample taken for sequencing was blood, either unsorted or a sorted T cell fraction (not recorded which). This receptor was obtained from a female donor with ankylosing spondylitis or in good health (not recorded which). J is TRBJ1-3 and V is TRBV12-3 or TRBV12-4; no clear D gene. The CDR3 nucleotides read TGTGCCAGCAGTTCGGCCCCTGGGGGAAACACCATATATTTT. It codes for CASSSAPGGNTIYF.